The rows below give T cell receptor beta chains drawn from one sample of a study of cytotoxic CD8 clonotypes in ibrutinib-treated CLL. The method was immunoSEQ multiplex PCR; TCRdb's version includes in-frame clones alone and lacks a portion of them. Of some 300,000 clones in the sample, almost 80% are singletons; the top ten hold 6.5% to 8.5%. Sequencing used PBMCs, obtained before ibrutinib treatment. Source of these receptors: a human donor with chronic lymphocytic leukemia. Both conserved end residues are part of each CDR3. A D gene is named only where the DNA matches it firmly. Size tells how often a clone was seen (once, few, many) or the class of an expanded clone, and some rows leave it out.

clone_size	j_call	v_call	d_call	cdr3_aa	cdr3_nt
.	TRBJ2-3	TRBV4-3	TRBD2	CASSQNRAGTSTDTQYF	TGCGCCAGCAGCCAGAACAGAGCGGGAACTAGCACAGATACGCAGTATTTT
.	TRBJ2-7	TRBV10-3	TRBD2	CAISGTSGSYEQYF	TGTGCCATCAGTGGGACTAGCGGCTCCTACGAGCAGTACTTC
.	TRBJ2-7	TRBV5-1	TRBD1	CASSLDTGETYEQYF	TGCGCCAGCAGCTTGGATACAGGGGAGACGTACGAGCAGTACTTC
.	TRBJ2-5	TRBV5-4	.	CASSLAGVGETQYF	TGTGCCAGCAGCTTAGCAGGGGTGGGAGAGACCCAGTACTTC
.	TRBJ2-1	TRBV6-7	TRBD1	CASSYSNGQGIYNEQFF	TGTGCCAGCAGTTACTCTAATGGACAGGGGATTTACAATGAGCAGTTCTTC
few	TRBJ2-7	TRBV9	TRBD2	CASSGTSGYYEQYF	TGTGCCAGCAGCGGGACTAGCGGCTACTACGAGCAGTACTTC
.	TRBJ2-1	TRBV9	.	CASSVSALSSYNEQFF	TGTGCCAGCAGCGTTAGCGCGCTCAGCTCCTACAATGAGCAGTTCTTC
.	TRBJ2-3	TRBV7-3	TRBD2	CASSTGLAGGDTQYF	TGTGCCAGCAGCACGGGACTAGCGGGAGGAGATACGCAGTATTTT
few	TRBJ2-1	TRBV7-6	.	CASSQRYSDSSYNEQFF	TGTGCCAGCAGCCAAAGGTACAGTGATAGCTCCTACAATGAGCAGTTCTTC
.	TRBJ2-5	TRBV7-7	.	CASSLLSVGLVETQYF	TGTGCTAGCAGCTTACTCAGTGTGGGTCTTGTAGAGACCCAGTACTTC
.	TRBJ2-7	TRBV20-1	.	CSAQQGREQYF	TGCAGTGCTCAGCAAGGTAGGGAGCAGTACTTC
.	TRBJ2-3	TRBV7-9	.	CASSTDTDTQYF	TGTGCCAGCAGCACCGACACAGATACGCAGTATTTT
.	TRBJ2-7	TRBV2	TRBD1	CASSDSFAGGREQYF	TGTGCCAGCAGTGATAGCTTTGCAGGGGGCAGGGAGCAGTACTTC
.	TRBJ2-2	TRBV4-1	.	CASSPWGRTGELFF	TGCGCCAGCAGCCCTTGGGGGCGCACCGGGGAGCTGTTTTTT
.	TRBJ2-1	TRBV7-9	.	CASSLAFERSPYNEQFF	TGTGCCAGCAGCTTAGCGTTCGAGCGGAGCCCCTACAATGAGCAGTTCTTC
.	TRBJ1-1	TRBV27	.	CASSLFVGTEAFF	TGTGCCAGCAGTTTATTCGTAGGCACTGAAGCTTTCTTT
.	TRBJ2-2	TRBV27	.	CASSLSFPAGELFF	TGTGCCAGCAGTTTATCATTCCCAGCCGGGGAGCTGTTTTTT
.	TRBJ2-7	TRBV13	TRBD1	CASSENYRGSSYEQYF	TGTGCCAGCAGCGAGAATTACAGGGGGAGCTCCTACGAGCAGTACTTC
.	TRBJ1-1	TRBV4-2	.	CASSQLAGNTEAFF	TGTGCCAGCAGCCAACTGGCGGGGAACACTGAAGCTTTCTTT
.	TRBJ2-3	TRBV5-1	.	CASSLGGVSTDTQYF	TGCGCCAGCAGCTTGGGGGGAGTATCCACAGATACGCAGTATTTT
.	TRBJ2-5	TRBV9	TRBD2	CASSASSPGGETQYF	TGTGCCAGCAGCGCCTCCTCGCCGGGGGGAGAGACCCAGTACTTC
.	TRBJ2-3	TRBV7-9	.	CASSPGRLGPTDTQYF	TGTGCCAGCAGCCCGGGACGACTTGGACCCACAGATACGCAGTATTTT
.	TRBJ2-2	TRBV7-2	.	CASSLPSWQLTGELFF	TGTGCCAGCAGCTTACCCTCCTGGCAGCTGACCGGGGAGCTGTTTTTT
.	TRBJ2-2	TRBV10-3	TRBD1	CAIRRQGRDTGELFF	TGTGCCATCAGACGACAGGGCCGGGACACCGGGGAGCTGTTTTTT
.	TRBJ1-3	TRBV7-9	.	CASSYTGVNSGNTIYF	TGTGCCAGCAGCTATACAGGAGTTAACTCTGGAAACACCATATATTTT
.	TRBJ2-2	TRBV27	TRBD2	CASSLGGRGTGELFF	TGTGCCAGCAGTTTAGGCGGGAGGGGAACCGGGGAGCTGTTTTTT
.	TRBJ1-1	TRBV4-2	.	CASSLVGDTEAFF	TGTGCCAGCAGCTTGGTCGGCGACACTGAAGCTTTCTTT
.	TRBJ1-2	TRBV14	.	CASSPGVSYGYTF	TGTGCCAGCAGCCCAGGGGTGAGCTATGGCTACACCTTC
few	TRBJ1-5	TRBV4-1	.	CASRDTDSNQPQHF	TGCGCCAGCAGGGACACTGATAGCAATCAGCCCCAGCATTTT
.	TRBJ2-2	TRBV7-2	.	CASSQGGPGELFF	TGTGCCAGCAGCCAGGGGGGTCCCGGGGAGCTGTTTTTT
few	TRBJ2-7	TRBV13	TRBD2	CASSDSGRYEQYF	TGTGCCAGCAGCGATAGCGGGAGGTACGAGCAGTACTTC
.	TRBJ1-5	TRBV5-5	.	CASSHYGVWQPQHF	TGTGCCAGCAGCCATTATGGGGTATGGCAGCCCCAGCATTTT
.	TRBJ2-7	TRBV28	TRBD1	CASSSTGQGLLEQYF	TGTGCCAGCAGTTCTACGGGACAGGGGCTTTTGGAGCAGTACTTC
.	TRBJ2-7	TRBV2	.	CASSEYLGLIYEQYF	TGTGCCAGCAGTGAATACCTGGGATTGATCTACGAGCAGTACTTC
.	TRBJ1-3	TRBV7-9	.	CASSSGPISGNTIYF	TGTGCCAGCAGCTCGGGACCGATCTCTGGAAACACCATATATTTT
.	TRBJ2-1	TRBV11-3	TRBD2	CASSELAGDHNEQFF	TGTGCCAGCAGCGAACTAGCGGGAGATCACAATGAGCAGTTCTTC
.	TRBJ1-5	TRBV4-2	.	CASSQDGRAGNQPQHF	TGTGCCAGCAGCCAAGATGGCAGGGCAGGCAATCAGCCCCAGCATTTT
once	TRBJ2-1	TRBV18	.	CASSLNRVNEQFF	TGTGCCAGCTCACTAAACAGGGTTAATGAGCAGTTCTTC
.	TRBJ2-7	TRBV4-2	.	CASSQGAYEQYF	TGTGCCAGCAGCCAGGGTGCTTACGAGCAGTACTTC
.	TRBJ1-5	TRBV6-6	TRBD1	CASTWQGALQPQHF	TGTGCCAGCACCTGGCAGGGGGCTCTTCAGCCCCAGCATTTT
.	TRBJ2-3	TRBV5-6	TRBD1	CASSSTGTGGAADTQYF	TGTGCCAGCAGTTCCACCGGGACAGGGGGCGCCGCAGATACGCAGTATTTT
.	TRBJ1-2	TRBV25-1	TRBD1	CASSERVTGYGYTF	TGTGCCAGCAGTGAAAGGGTGACAGGGTATGGCTACACCTTC
.	TRBJ2-2	TRBV7-8	TRBD2	CASSFGAGGPNTGELFF	TGTGCCAGCAGCTTCGGGGCGGGAGGGCCCAACACCGGGGAGCTGTTTTTT
.	TRBJ2-3	TRBV6-6	.	CASSYSGRETDTQYF	TGTGCCAGCAGTTACTCGGGCAGGGAAACAGATACGCAGTATTTT
.	TRBJ2-7	TRBV4-1	TRBD1	CASSQGQGHVLASYEQYF	TGCGCCAGCAGCCAAGGACAGGGGCACGTACTCGCCTCCTACGAGCAGTACTTC
.	TRBJ2-7	TRBV7-9	.	CASSLGSVYEQYF	TGTGCCAGCAGCTTAGGGTCGGTCTACGAGCAGTACTTC
.	TRBJ2-2	TRBV9	.	CASRPTGTIPTGELFF	TGTGCCAGCAGGCCGACCGGGACAATACCCACCGGGGAGCTGTTTTTT
.	TRBJ1-2	TRBV5-4	TRBD1	CASSLARSRRDRANYGYTF	TGTGCCAGCAGCTTGGCACGCAGCCGTCGTGACAGGGCTAACTATGGCTACACCTTC
.	TRBJ1-2	TRBV6-5	.	CASSRDGYGYTF	TGTGCCAGCAGCAGGGACGGGTATGGCTACACCTTC
.	TRBJ2-7	TRBV30	TRBD2	CAWSSRLAGGFIPYF	TGTGCCTGGAGTTCAAGACTAGCGGGAGGGTTTATTCCGTACTTC
once	TRBJ2-7	TRBV28	.	CASTEGGRGGYYEQYF	TGTGCCAGCACCGAAGGGGGCAGGGGAGGATACTACGAGCAGTACTTC
.	TRBJ2-7	TRBV5-4	TRBD2	CASSLTGTSGRLEQYF	TGTGCCAGCAGCTTGACTGGGACTAGCGGGAGGTTGGAGCAGTACTTC
.	TRBJ2-7	TRBV5-1	.	CASSLDRAEGSIYEQYF	TGCGCCAGCAGCTTGGACAGGGCAGAGGGCAGTATCTACGAGCAGTACTTC
once	TRBJ2-7	TRBV28	.	CASSHKIFSNSYEQYF	TGTGCCAGCAGTCACAAGATCTTCTCGAACTCCTACGAGCAGTACTTC
.	TRBJ1-5	TRBV6-6	TRBD1	CASSSREGGVHQPQHF	TGTGCCAGCAGTTCTCGTGAAGGGGGCGTTCATCAGCCCCAGCATTTT